A selection of T cell receptor beta chains follows, all from one sample in a study of cytotoxic CD8 clonotypes in ibrutinib-treated CLL. Using immunoSEQ multiplex PCR, the repertoire was profiled, and TCRdb retains in-frame clones only, with some absent. This table has under 35,000 clones, approximately 68% appearing once. The specimen was PBMCs, collected after 24 months of ibrutinib treatment. These receptors all stem from a human donor with chronic lymphocytic leukemia. CDR3s include the opening cysteine and the closing phenylalanine or tryptophan. Each record gives: clone size, J gene, V gene, D gene, CDR3 protein, CDR3 DNA. A D gene is named only where the DNA matches it firmly. Rows may omit the clone size; those that give it use once, few, many or a size class.

>.|TRBJ1-2|TRBV23-1|.
CASSQSEGRGLGYTF
TGCGCCAGCAGTCAATCTGAGGGCAGGGGATTGGGCTACACCTTC
>few|TRBJ2-7|TRBV11-2|TRBD1
CASSPGTGGYEQYF
TGTGCCAGCAGCCCCGGGACAGGGGGCTACGAGCAGTACTTC
>.|TRBJ1-1|TRBV29-1|.
CSVAPGTPNTEAFF
TGCAGCGTCGCCCCCGGGACTCCGAACACTGAAGCTTTCTTT
>once|TRBJ2-7|TRBV15|.
CATSKGLADDSYEQYF
TGTGCCACCAGCAAAGGGCTCGCGGACGACTCCTACGAGCAGTACTTC
>.|TRBJ2-5|TRBV13|TRBD2
CASSLVAGGGETQYF
TGTGCCAGCAGCTTGGTGGCGGGGGGTGGAGAGACCCAGTACTTC
>.|TRBJ1-3|TRBV18|.
CASSPGGVGNTIYF
TGTGCCAGCTCACCGGGCGGGGTCGGAAACACCATATATTTT
>.|TRBJ1-1|TRBV7-9|.
CASTPGSSTEAFF
TGTGCCAGCACCCCGGGAAGTAGCACTGAAGCTTTCTTT
>.|TRBJ1-5|TRBV5-6|TRBD1
CASSLVGTAGQPQHF
TGTGCCAGCAGCTTGGTCGGGACAGCGGGTCAGCCCCAGCATTTT
>.|TRBJ1-5|TRBV19|.
CASSTRSSQPQHF
TGTGCCAGTAGTACTCGTTCGAGTCAGCCCCAGCATTTT
>.|TRBJ1-4|TRBV5-4|.
CASSVGQNRNEKLFF
TGTGCCAGCAGCGTCGGCCAGAATCGTAATGAAAAACTGTTTTTT
>.|TRBJ1-1|TRBV28|.
CASSFEVTEAFF
TGTGCCAGCAGTTTTGAGGTGACTGAAGCTTTCTTT
>.|TRBJ2-7|TRBV28|.
CAVYSSSYEQYF
TGTGCCGTGTACTCTAGCTCCTACGAGCAGTACTTC
>few|TRBJ2-3|TRBV5-1|TRBD1
CASSSGQLDRDAQYF
TGCGCCAGCAGCTCGGGCCAACTCGACAGGGACGCGCAGTATTTT
>.|TRBJ2-7|TRBV15|TRBD1
CATSRAGQGYEQYF
TGTGCCACCAGCAGAGCCGGACAGGGGTACGAGCAGTACTTC
>.|TRBJ2-2|TRBV28|.
CASRPANTGELFF
TGTGCCAGCAGACCTGCGAACACCGGGGAGCTGTTTTTT
>once|TRBJ1-1|TRBV6-5|.
CASSLTPKPEAFF
TGTGCCAGCAGTTTGACACCCAAGCCTGAAGCTTTCTTT
>.|TRBJ1-2|TRBV27|.
CASSVGSTLFYGYTF
TGTGCCAGCAGTGTCGGCAGCACCCTTTTCTATGGCTACACCTTC
>.|TRBJ2-3|TRBV27|TRBD2
CASSPSGGSGGTDTQYF
TGTGCCAGCAGTCCATCCGGTGGTAGCGGGGGCACAGATACGCAGTATTTT
>few|TRBJ2-6|TRBV30|.
CAYNRASSGANVLTF
TGTGCCTACAACAGGGCGTCTTCTGGGGCCAACGTCCTGACTTTC
>.|TRBJ2-3|TRBV5-1|TRBD2
CASRLLAGATDTQYF
TGCGCCAGCAGGTTACTAGCGGGGGCGACAGATACGCAGTATTTT
>.|TRBJ2-3|TRBV9|.
CASSVGTHTDTQYF
TGTGCCAGCAGCGTAGGGACACACACAGATACGCAGTATTTT
>.|TRBJ1-5|TRBV6-6|.
CASSYARGNQPQHF
TGTGCCAGCAGTTACGCCCGGGGGAATCAGCCCCAGCATTTT
>.|TRBJ2-1|TRBV5-6|TRBD1
CASSLGGGTGTNEQFF
TGTGCCAGCAGCTTGGGCGGAGGGACAGGGACCAATGAGCAGTTCTTC
>.|TRBJ2-3|TRBV7-3|TRBD2
CASSYVAGDTDTQYF
TGTGCCAGCAGCTACGTAGCGGGGGACACAGATACGCAGTATTTT
>few|TRBJ1-1|TRBV5-1|.
CASSLDEYTEAFF
TGCGCCAGCAGCTTGGATGAGTACACTGAAGCTTTCTTT
>.|TRBJ1-6|TRBV6-5|.
CASSEQDNSPLHF
TGTGCCAGCAGTGAACAGGATAATTCACCCCTCCACTTT
>.|TRBJ1-5|TRBV9|TRBD1
CASSVVGRGPSQPQHF
TGTGCCAGCAGCGTAGTCGGCAGGGGGCCGAGTCAGCCCCAGCATTTT
>few|TRBJ2-7|TRBV30|.
CAWSSTYEQYF
TGTGCCTGGAGCTCCACTTACGAGCAGTACTTC
>.|TRBJ1-3|TRBV9|.
CASSVGGLGNTIYF
TGTGCCAGCAGCGTGGGGGGGCTTGGAAACACCATATATTTT
>.|TRBJ2-5|TRBV6-6|.
CASSLGETQYF
TGTGCCAGCAGTTTGGGAGAGACCCAGTACTTC
>many|TRBJ2-7|TRBV2|TRBD1
CASSEPPTGLSYEQYF
TGTGCCAGCAGTGAACCCCCGACAGGGCTATCCTACGAGCAGTACTTC
>.|TRBJ2-7|TRBV7-2|.
CASSLDSSIREQYF
TGTGCCAGCAGCTTAGATAGTTCGATAAGGGAGCAGTACTTC
>.|TRBJ1-5|TRBV30|.
CAWSPGPNQPQHF
TGTGCCTGGAGTCCGGGCCCCAATCAGCCCCAGCATTTT
>.|TRBJ1-1|TRBV30|TRBD1
CAWSPDFGQGERTFF
TGTGCCTGGAGTCCCGACTTTGGACAGGGGGAGAGAACTTTCTTT
>once|TRBJ2-5|TRBV19|.
CASSIYGQETQYF
TGTGCCAGTAGTATATACGGGCAAGAGACCCAGTACTTC
>.|TRBJ1-3|TRBV21-1|.
CASSKENRAGNTIYF
TGTGCCAGCAGCAAAGAAAACAGGGCTGGAAACACCATATATTTT
>.|TRBJ1-2|TRBV25-1|.
CASSVGYTF
TGTGCCAGCAGTGTAGGCTACACCTTC
>once|TRBJ1-5|TRBV19|.
CASSPLGIDQPQHF
TGTGCCAGTAGCCCTTTGGGGATCGATCAGCCCCAGCATTTT
>.|TRBJ2-2|TRBV19|.
CASSIDLRSITGELFF
TGTGCCAGTAGTATAGATCTTAGAAGCATCACCGGGGAGCTGTTTTTT
>.|TRBJ2-7|TRBV30|.
CAWSVQSRDEQYF
TGTGCCTGGAGTGTACAATCCAGAGACGAGCAGTACTTC
>.|TRBJ2-7|TRBV11-2|.
CASSLGFLGTYEQYF
TGTGCCAGCAGCTTAGGTTTCTTGGGAACCTACGAGCAGTACTTC
>.|TRBJ2-7|TRBV7-2|.
CASSLSSGSGGSAYEQYF
TGTGCCAGCAGCTTAAGTAGTGGGAGTGGGGGCTCGGCCTACGAGCAGTACTTC